This record concerns one T cell receptor (beta chain) sequence. This clonotype appeared a few times. Its antigen is unknown. It has no much larger one-base neighbor in the sample; base qualities were not kept. Libraries were built with 5' RACE. The sequencing machine was a NextSeq 500. Unique molecular identifiers were attached to individual cDNA molecules in the TCR library protocol so that sequencing error and PCR bias could be corrected. Both TCR alpha and beta chains were sequenced, and tight co-correlation was observed between alpha and beta sequence abundances in each sample. The paper's data handling went like this. V gene, J gene and CDR3 annotation of TCR sequences was performed with Decombinator V4. Expanded TCRs were defined as changing significantly between any two time points under a Poisson model with p below 0.0001. Abundances of TCRs were expressed as counts per million after normalisation to the total number of TCRs sequenced in each sample. MAIT TCRs were defined by TRAV1-2 paired with TRAJ12, TRAJ20 or TRAJ33, and iNKT TCRs by TRAV10 paired with TRAJ18. VDJdb, accessed 1 November 2021, was searched for CMV, EBV and SARS-CoV-2 annotated TCRs, excluding TCRs annotated for multiple antigens. In TCRdb, the public reads were trimmed at Q25 with fastp and aligned with MiXCR, with productive beta chains retained. Under each unique CDR3 protein, matching rows form one entry showing the most common genes and DNA. TCRdb's processing, not the authors', yielded these V and J calls. A total of about 60,000 distinct CDR3 sequences appear in this sample, 10% to 15% of them only once. The top ten clones comprise 4.8% of the sample.

Trimming at the junction amounts to 0 bases on V and 4 bases on J, and the germline ends lie 10 bases apart. In the germline V gene, CDR1 corresponds to MNHEY and CDR2 to SVGAGI. Reading from cysteine to phenylalanine, the CDR3 counts 16 amino acids. The entry retains the CDR3 DNA only, 48 bases that are in frame from base 1. The sample is drawn from a study of early T cells in non-severe SARS-CoV-2 infection (dated by TCRdb to about 2021). For the study in its entirety: Bulk RNA from unsorted whole blood was used for TCR sequencing, so alpha and beta chains could not be paired.

This was a case-control study nested in a cohort of healthcare workers in London, UK, who had nasopharyngeal swab PCR tests and blood samples taken every week. Healthcare workers were recruited between 23 and 31 March 2020, during the week of the UK lockdown, and were followed weekly for up to roughly 16 weeks. What the work shows at the level of the full study, not this receptor alone: Matching against VDJdb was skewed toward anti-spike CD8 responses, likely underestimated virus-specific expansions, and missed private and CD4 specificities.

The specimen sequenced was whole blood. The chain employs TRBV6-5 and TRBJ2-6; the D gene cannot be named for sure. The receptor was derived from an adult who was a healthcare worker with PCR-confirmed SARS-CoV-2 infection or an uninfected control (not recorded which). The DNA sequence is as follows: TGTGCCAGCAGTTACTCTTCCGCTTCGGGGGCCAACGTCCTGACTTTC. This translates into CASSYSSASGANVLTF.